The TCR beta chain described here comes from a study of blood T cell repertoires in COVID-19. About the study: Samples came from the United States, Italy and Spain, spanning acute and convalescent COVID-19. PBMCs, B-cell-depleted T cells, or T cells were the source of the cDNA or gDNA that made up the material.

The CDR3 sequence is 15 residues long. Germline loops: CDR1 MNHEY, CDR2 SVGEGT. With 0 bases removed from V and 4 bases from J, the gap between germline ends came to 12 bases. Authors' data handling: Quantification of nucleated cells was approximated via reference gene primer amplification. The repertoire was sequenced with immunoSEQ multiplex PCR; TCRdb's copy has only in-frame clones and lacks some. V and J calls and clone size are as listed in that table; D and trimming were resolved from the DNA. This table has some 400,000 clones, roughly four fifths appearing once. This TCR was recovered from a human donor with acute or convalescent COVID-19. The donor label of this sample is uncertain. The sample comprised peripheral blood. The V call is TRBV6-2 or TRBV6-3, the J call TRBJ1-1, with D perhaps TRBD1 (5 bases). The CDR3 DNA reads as TGTGCCAGCAGTTACTCGTCCCTAACAGGCACTGAAGCTTTCTTT. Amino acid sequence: CASSYSSLTGTEAFF.